These 27 T cell receptor beta chains came from one sample sequenced in a study of control samples from healthy donors and cancer patients. Repertoires were generated with immunoSEQ multiplex PCR, while TCRdb's copy carries only in-frame clones and drops some. The sample contains more than 150,000 clones, 85% to 95% of which appear only once. Sequencing was carried out using blood. The receptors come from a man in his fifties or sixties in good health.

The V and J genes are TRBV6-6 and TRBJ1-5, with D uncertain. The V end lost 2 bases, the J end lost 4 bases, and 6 bases lay between the germline ends. Germline assignment: CDR1 MNHNY and CDR2 SVGAGI (reference sequence). CDR3 length: 13 amino acids. The CDR3: CASSYGGNQPQHF. DNA for the CDR3: TGTGCCAGCAGTTACGGTGGAAATCAGCCCCAGCATTTT.

This chain connects TRBV3-1 (or the pseudogene TRBV3-2) to TRBJ2-2; TRBD2 agrees at 12 bases. CDR1 is LGHDT and CDR2 is YNNKEL in the germline V gene (reference sequence). The CDR3 runs 18 residues. The V and J ends lost 3 bases and 1 base, in that order; junction bases with no gene match: 6. The CDR3 reads CASSQGLAGRGNTGELFF. The CDR3 coding sequence is TGTGCCAGCAGCCAGGGACTAGCGGGTAGAGGGAACACCGGGGAGCTGTTTTTT.

This chain connects TRBV2 to TRBJ2-7; 7 bases match TRBD1. The germline CDR1 and CDR2 sequences are SNHLY and FYNNEI. CDR3 length: 14 residues. V gave up 6 bases and J gave up 4 bases; unmatched junction bases: 9. The CDR3 region has the DNA TGTGCCAGCAGGTCGACAGGGCTCGATTACGAGCAGTACTTC. Translating it yields CASRSTGLDYEQYF.

CDR3 loop: CSVGPLQRNYGYTF. The CDR3 nucleotides are TGCAGCGTTGGTCCCCTACAGCGTAACTATGGCTACACCTTC. The genes are TRBV29-1 and TRBJ1-2, with D uncertain. V lost 4 bases and J 1 base, leaving 13 bases between the germline ends. CDR3 length equals 14 residues. Germline V lookup: CDR1 SQVTM, CDR2 ANQGSEA. The entire variable domain, with the rest obtained from reference TRBV29-1 and TRBJ1-2, is as follows: SAVISQKPSRDICQRGTSLTIQCQVDSQVTMMFWYRQQPGQSLTLIATANQGSEATYESGFVIDKFPISRPNLTFSTLTVSNMSPEDSSIYLCSVGPLQRNYGYTFGSGTRLTVV.

Details on this clone: The sample carries other DNA sequences with the same CDR3. The V call is TRBV15, the J call TRBJ1-4; TRBD1 might be the D (5 bases). Germline CDR1 is LNHNV and CDR2 is YYDKDF (reference sequence). The CDR3 extends over 15 amino acids. Trimming pared 0 bases from V and 5 bases from J, leaving 10 bases between. This CDR3 is CATSRDRQGNEKLFF. The CDR3 region has the DNA TGTGCCACCAGCAGAGATAGGCAGGGAAATGAAAAACTGTTTTTT.

The chain has TRBV4-1 and TRBJ2-1; TRBD2 agrees at 10 bases. Looked up from germline, CDR1 is MGHRA and CDR2 is YSYEKL. There are 17 residues in the CDR3. V lost 0 bases, J lost 9 bases, and 11 bases stayed unmatched. Written as DNA, the CDR3 is TGCGCCAGCAGCCAAGAACTTGCCTTGGTAGCGGGAGGTGAGCAGTTCTTC. Amino acids: CASSQELALVAGGEQFF.

The J gene is TRBJ2-2, the V gene TRBV3-1 (or the pseudogene TRBV3-2); possibly TRBD2 for D (6 bases). V gave up 4 bases and J gave up 2 bases, with 8 bases separating them. The germline CDR1 and CDR2 sequences are LGHDT and YNNKEL (reference sequence). This CDR3 region has 14 residues. DNA of the CDR3: TGTGCCAGCAGCCGCGGGGACAACACCGGGGAGCTGTTTTTT. It codes for CASSRGDNTGELFF.

V and J are TRBV24-1 and TRBJ2-7, with D perhaps TRBD1 (5 bases). Trimming stripped 0 bases from V and 6 bases from J, with 17 bases between. Germline V gene lookup returns CDR1 KGHDR and CDR2 SFDVKD. This CDR3 has 16 amino acids. The CDR3 sequence: CATSDLRCLGLCEQYF. The CDR3 bases are TGTGCCACCAGTGATTTGAGGTGCCTGGGGCTCTGCGAGCAGTACTTC.

This chain links TRBV14 with TRBJ1-3; D uncertain. Between the trimmed V and J ends, which lost 7 bases and 4 bases, there was a span of 8 bases. Germline loops: CDR1 SGHDN, CDR2 FVKESK. The CDR3 is 12 residues long. The CDR3 is CASKLYGNTIYF. Written as DNA, the CDR3 is TGTGCCAGCAAACTCTACGGAAACACCATATATTTT.

This clone was seen once. V usage is TRBV20-1 and J usage is TRBJ1-2, with unresolved D. Germline loops: CDR1 DFQATT, CDR2 SNEGSKA (reference sequence). This CDR3 comprises 12 residues. With 3 bases removed from V and 3 bases from J, the gap between germline ends came to 8 bases. The CDR3 DNA is TGCAGTGCTAGTCGGAGAGACTATGGCTACACCTTC. Translating it yields CSASRRDYGYTF.

Note on this clone: Relative to the germline gene, one junction end is altered; a read error may explain this. V and J are TRBV5-4 and TRBJ1-1; D ambiguous. This CDR3 is 13 amino acids long. CDR1 is SGHNT and CDR2 is YYREEE in the germline V gene (reference sequence). The chain's CDR3 is CASSLTPNTETFF. CDR3 sequence (DNA): TGTGCCAGCAGCTTAACACCGAACACTGAAACTTTCTTT.

This sequence joins TRBV6-1 and TRBJ1-2; D not certain. The V gene's germline CDR1 is MNHNS and CDR2 SASEGT. V was cut by 2 bases and J by 6 bases, with 7 bases left in between. CDR3 length equals 12 residues. CDR3 sequence reads: CASSELRDGYTF. The CDR3 nucleotides read TGTGCCAGCAGTGAATTGAGGGATGGCTACACCTTC.

The rearrangement joins TRBV12-5 to TRBJ1-3, with a weak D call TRBD1 (5 bases). CDR3 size: 16 residues. V was trimmed by 7 bases and J by 0 bases, leaving 16 bases between them. Germline CDR1 reads LGHNT; CDR2 reads FRNRAP. CDR3 amino acids: CASADTGAPSGNTIYF. The CDR3 DNA follows: TGTGCTAGTGCCGATACAGGCGCACCCTCTGGAAACACCATATATTTT.

The chain uses TRBV28 and TRBJ2-5; D gene ambiguous. The CDR3 is made up of 13 amino acids. V was trimmed by 5 bases and J by 3 bases, leaving 10 bases between them. Looked up from germline, CDR1 is MDHEN and CDR2 is SYDVKM. The CDR3 here is CASSIYSKETQYF. The DNA of the CDR3 is TGTGCCAGCAGTATCTACTCGAAAGAGACCCAGTACTTC.

The J gene is TRBJ1-5, the V gene TRBV28, with D possibly TRBD1 on 6 matching bases. The CDR3 length is 13 residues. Trimming removed 8 bases at V and 3 bases at J, with 11 bases between. Germline-derived CDR1 and CDR2 are MDHEN and SYDVKM. This chain's CDR3 is CASGGGLNQPQHF. CDR3 DNA sequence: TGTGCCAGCGGAGGGGGACTCAATCAGCCCCAGCATTTT.

This clone turned up a few times. The gene calls are TRBV6-1 and TRBJ1-5; D is uncertain. The CDR3 runs 13 residues. V was trimmed by 0 bases and J by 10 bases, leaving 10 bases between them. Germline lookup yields CDR1 MNHNS and CDR2 SASEGT. The CDR3 region is CASSEAQHLPQHF. CDR3 nucleotide sequence: TGTGCCAGCAGTGAAGCTCAACACCTCCCCCAGCATTTT.

This clone appeared a single time. The V call is TRBV7-9, the J call TRBJ2-7; possibly TRBD1 for D (5 bases). Germline V gene sequence: CDR1 SEHNR, CDR2 FQNEAQ (reference sequence). V was cut by 3 bases and J by 2 bases, with 8 bases left in between. CDR3 size: 13 residues. The CDR3 DNA follows: TGTGCCAGCAGCTTCCCAGGGCCCTACGAGCAGTACTTC. It translates to CASSFPGPYEQYF.

The chain has TRBV4-1 and TRBJ1-3, with D uncertain. The germline V gene encodes CDR1 MGHRA and CDR2 YSYEKL. The CDR3 is made up of 14 amino acids. The V end was cut by 0 bases, the J end by 3 bases, with 6 bases between. CDR3 nucleotide sequence: TGCGCCAGCAGCCAAGAGGGGTTTGGAAACACCATATATTTT. It translates to CASSQEGFGNTIYF.

This clone is a singleton in its sample. The chain links TRBV10-3 to TRBJ1-1; D unclear. The CDR3 covers 14 residues. Between the trimmed V and J ends, which lost 4 bases and 1 base, there was a span of 10 bases. Germline lookup yields CDR1 ENHRY and CDR2 SYGVKD. For the CDR3, the DNA is TGTGCCATCAGTGGCTCTACAGAGAACACTGAAGCTTTCTTT. It yields the protein CAISGSTENTEAFF.

CDR3 amino acids: CASSIVITGELFF. CDR3 nucleotide sequence: TGTGCCAGTAGTATTGTGATCACCGGGGAGCTGTTTTTT. The chain carries TRBV19 and TRBJ2-2; D is unresolved. V was cut by 3 bases and J by 4 bases, with 6 bases left in between. Germline CDR1 and CDR2: LNHDA and SQIVND (reference sequence). CDR3 length: 13 amino acids.

The chain combines TRBV11-2 with TRBJ2-1; D perhaps matches TRBD1 (5 bases). V dropped 1 base and J dropped 5 bases, with 6 bases sitting between them. CDR1 and CDR2 (germline): SGHAT, FQNNGV. The CDR3 extends over 13 amino acids. The CDR3: CASSLARDNEQFF. CDR3 sequence (DNA): TGTGCCAGCAGCTTAGCCAGGGACAATGAGCAGTTCTTC.

The chain carries TRBV5-4 and TRBJ2-1, with 11 bases fitting TRBD1. The V segment lost 6 bases and the J segment 6 bases; nucleotides outside the gene matches: 11. This CDR3 has 16 amino acids. The germline CDR1 and CDR2 sequences are SGHNT and YYREEE (reference sequence). CDR3: CASTIFGQGASNEQFF. The CDR3 DNA is TGTGCCAGCACCATCTTCGGACAGGGGGCGAGCAATGAGCAGTTCTTC. Complete variable domain (other parts from reference TRBV5-4 and TRBJ2-1): ETGVTQSPTHLIKTRGQQVTLRCSSQSGHNTVSWYQQALGQGPQFIFQYYREEENGRGNFPPRFSGLQFPNYSSELNVNALELDDSALYLCASTIFGQGASNEQFFGPGTRLTVL.

This rearrangement joins TRBV12-3 or TRBV12-4 to TRBJ1-5; 8 bases map to TRBD1. This CDR3 has 13 amino acids. With 6 bases clipped from V and 6 bases from J, the junction kept 4 bases outside the gene matches. The CDR3 is CASSPTGVQPQHF. CDR3 DNA: TGTGCCAGCAGCCCGACAGGGGTTCAGCCCCAGCATTTT.

V gene TRBV6-1 combines with J gene TRBJ1-2, with 8 bases aligning to TRBD1. There are 15 residues in the CDR3. Germline CDR1 and CDR2: MNHNS and SASEGT. Losses at the gene ends were 1 base for V and 4 bases for J; bases not matched to a gene: 5. CDR3 nucleotides: TGTGCCAGCAGTGAAGGGACAGGGTCATCCTATGGCTACACCTTC. This translates into CASSEGTGSSYGYTF.

V is TRBV6-1 and J is TRBJ2-5; D unresolved. The germline V gene has CDR1 MNHNS and CDR2 SASEGT. The CDR3 has 12 residues. V lost 1 base and J lost 6, with 6 bases in between. The CDR3 sequence is CASSEGMKTQYF. In DNA, the CDR3 is TGTGCCAGCAGTGAAGGTATGAAGACCCAGTACTTC.

The CDR3 loop is CASSLLLAGGDNEQFF. In DNA, the CDR3 is TGTGCCAGCAGCTTACTGCTAGCGGGAGGGGACAATGAGCAGTTCTTC. The gene calls are TRBV11-2 and TRBJ2-1; TRBD2 aligns across 12 bases. After removal of 2 bases from V and 5 bases from J, the junction contained 4 bases not matched to a gene. The CDR3 has 16 residues. Germline assignment: CDR1 SGHAT and CDR2 FQNNGV.

This chain connects TRBV30 to TRBJ1-2; 7 bases match TRBD1. Per germline, CDR1 GTSNPN and CDR2 SVGIG (reference sequence). The CDR3 runs 10 residues. J gave up 8 bases and V 6 bases, and 3 bases lay outside the gene matches. The CDR3 DNA is TGTGCCTGTTGGACAGGCGGCTACACCTTC. Its translation: CACWTGGYTF.